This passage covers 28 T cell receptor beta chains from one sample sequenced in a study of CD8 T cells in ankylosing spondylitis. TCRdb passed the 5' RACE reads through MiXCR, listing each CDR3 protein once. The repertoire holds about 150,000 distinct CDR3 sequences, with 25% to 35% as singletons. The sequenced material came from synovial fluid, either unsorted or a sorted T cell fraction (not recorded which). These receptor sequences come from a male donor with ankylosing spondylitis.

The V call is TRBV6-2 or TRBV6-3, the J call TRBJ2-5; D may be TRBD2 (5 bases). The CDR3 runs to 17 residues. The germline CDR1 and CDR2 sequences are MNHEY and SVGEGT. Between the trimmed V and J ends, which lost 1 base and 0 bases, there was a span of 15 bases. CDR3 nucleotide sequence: TGTGCCAGCAGTTACTTGAGAACAAGGAGGTACCAAGAGACCCAGTACTTC. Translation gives CASSYLRTRRYQETQYF.

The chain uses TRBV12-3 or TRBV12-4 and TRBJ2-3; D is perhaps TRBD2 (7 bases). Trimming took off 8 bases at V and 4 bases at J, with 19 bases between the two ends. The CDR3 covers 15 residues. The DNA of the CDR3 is TGTGCCAGCTGGGGGGGCCGGACCAATTCAGATACGCAGTATTTT. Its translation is CASWGGRTNSDTQYF.

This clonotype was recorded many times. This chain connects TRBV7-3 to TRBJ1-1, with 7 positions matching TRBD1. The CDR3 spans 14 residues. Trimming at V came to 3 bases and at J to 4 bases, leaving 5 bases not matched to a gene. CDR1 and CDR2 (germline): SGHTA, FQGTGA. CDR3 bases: TGTGCCAGCAGCTTGACAGGGTCAGGCACTGAAGCTTTCTTT. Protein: CASSLTGSGTEAFF.

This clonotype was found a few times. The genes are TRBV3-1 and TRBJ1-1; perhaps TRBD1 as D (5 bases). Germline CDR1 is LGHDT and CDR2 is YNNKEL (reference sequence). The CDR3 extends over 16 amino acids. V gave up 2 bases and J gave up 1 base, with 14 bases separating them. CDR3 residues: CASSQSRQLGNTEAFF. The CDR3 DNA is TGTGCCAGCAGCCAATCTCGACAGTTGGGGAACACTGAAGCTTTCTTT.

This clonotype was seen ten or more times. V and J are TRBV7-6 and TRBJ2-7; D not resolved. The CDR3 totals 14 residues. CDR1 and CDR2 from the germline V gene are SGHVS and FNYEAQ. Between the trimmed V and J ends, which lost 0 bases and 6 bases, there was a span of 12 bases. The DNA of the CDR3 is TGTGCCAGCAGCTTAGCATACAGTTTAGGCGAGCAGTACTTC. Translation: CASSLAYSLGEQYF.

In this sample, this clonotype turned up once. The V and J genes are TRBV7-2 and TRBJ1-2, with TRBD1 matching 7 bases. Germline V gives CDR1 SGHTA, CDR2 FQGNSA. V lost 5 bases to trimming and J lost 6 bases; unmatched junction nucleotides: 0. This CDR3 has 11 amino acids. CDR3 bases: TGTGCCAGCAGCCAGGGGGATGGCTACACCTTC. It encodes CASSQGDGYTF.

The DNA of the CDR3 is TGTGCCAGCAGTTTAGCGGCGGGAGCCACCTACGAGCAGTACTTC. Translating it yields CASSLAAGATYEQYF. The chain combines TRBV12-3 or TRBV12-4 with TRBJ2-7; 7 bases line up with TRBD2. With 0 bases clipped from V and 2 bases from J, the junction kept 4 bases outside the gene matches. The CDR3 is 15 amino acids.

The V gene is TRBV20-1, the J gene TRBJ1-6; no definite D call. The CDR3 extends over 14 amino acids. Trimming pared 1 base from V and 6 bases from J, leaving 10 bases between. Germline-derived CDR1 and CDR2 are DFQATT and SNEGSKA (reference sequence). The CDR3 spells CSARGGRTNSPLHF. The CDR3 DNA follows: TGCAGTGCTAGAGGTGGCAGAACTAATTCACCCCTCCACTTT.

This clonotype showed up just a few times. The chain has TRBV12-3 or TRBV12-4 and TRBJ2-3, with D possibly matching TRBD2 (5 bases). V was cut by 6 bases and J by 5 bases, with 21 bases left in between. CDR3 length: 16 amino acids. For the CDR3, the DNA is TGTGCCAGCAGCCCCCGGGGTGGTAGGAGGATAGATACGCAGTATTTT. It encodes CASSPRGGRRIDTQYF.

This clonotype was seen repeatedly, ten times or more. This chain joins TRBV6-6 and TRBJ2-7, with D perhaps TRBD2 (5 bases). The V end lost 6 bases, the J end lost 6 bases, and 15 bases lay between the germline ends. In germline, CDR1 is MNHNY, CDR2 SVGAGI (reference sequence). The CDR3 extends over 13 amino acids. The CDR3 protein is CASSHSAVAEQYF. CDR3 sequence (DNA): TGTGCCAGCAGCCACTCAGCGGTAGCCGAGCAGTACTTC.

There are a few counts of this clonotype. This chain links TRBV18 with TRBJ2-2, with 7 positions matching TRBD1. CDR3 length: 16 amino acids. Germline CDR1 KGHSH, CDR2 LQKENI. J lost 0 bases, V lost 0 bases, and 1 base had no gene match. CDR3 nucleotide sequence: TGTGCCAGCTCACCACCAGGGGGCCCGAACACCGGGGAGCTGTTTTTT. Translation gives CASSPPGGPNTGELFF. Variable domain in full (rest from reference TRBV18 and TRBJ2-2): NAGVMQNPRHLVRRRGQEARLRCSPMKGHSHVYWYRQLPEEGLKFMVYLQKENIIDESGMPKERFSAEFPKEGPSILRIQQVVRGDSAAYFCASSPPGGPNTGELFFGEGSRLTVL.

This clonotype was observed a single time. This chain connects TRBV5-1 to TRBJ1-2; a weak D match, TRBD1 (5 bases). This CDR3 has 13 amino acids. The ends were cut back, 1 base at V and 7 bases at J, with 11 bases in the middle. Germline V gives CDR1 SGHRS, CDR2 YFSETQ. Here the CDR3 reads CASSLSGAIGYTF. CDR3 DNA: TGCGCCAGCAGCTTGAGTGGGGCAATTGGCTACACCTTC.

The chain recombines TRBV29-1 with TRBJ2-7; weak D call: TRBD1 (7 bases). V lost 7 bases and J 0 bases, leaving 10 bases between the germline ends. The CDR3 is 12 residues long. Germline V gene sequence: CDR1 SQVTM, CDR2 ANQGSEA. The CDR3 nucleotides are TGCAGCGGGAGGGACAGCTCCTACGAGCAGTACTTC. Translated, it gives CSGRDSSYEQYF.

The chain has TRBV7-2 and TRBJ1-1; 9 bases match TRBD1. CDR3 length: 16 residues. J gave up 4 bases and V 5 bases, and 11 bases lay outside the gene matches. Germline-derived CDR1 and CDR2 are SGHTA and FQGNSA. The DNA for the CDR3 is TGTGCCAGCAGCACCCGACGACAGGGGGGTGGCACTGAAGCTTTCTTT. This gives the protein CASSTRRQGGGTEAFF.

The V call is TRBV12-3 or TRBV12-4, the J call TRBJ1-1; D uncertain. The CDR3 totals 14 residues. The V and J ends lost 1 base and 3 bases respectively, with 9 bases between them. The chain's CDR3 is CASSLDGQDTEAFF. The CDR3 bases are TGTGCCAGCAGTTTAGATGGGCAGGACACTGAAGCTTTCTTT.

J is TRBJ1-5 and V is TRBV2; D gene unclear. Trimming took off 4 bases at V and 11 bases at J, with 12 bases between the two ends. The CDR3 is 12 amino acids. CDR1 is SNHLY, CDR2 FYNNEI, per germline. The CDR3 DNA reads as TGTGCCAGCAGTGTGGGCTCGGTGGCCCAGCATTTT. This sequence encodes CASSVGSVAQHF.

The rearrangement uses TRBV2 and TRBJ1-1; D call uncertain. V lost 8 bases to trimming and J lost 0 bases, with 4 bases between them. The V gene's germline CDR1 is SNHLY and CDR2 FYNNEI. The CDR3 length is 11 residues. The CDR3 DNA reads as TGTGCCAGCGAACTGAACACTGAAGCTTTCTTT. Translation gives CASELNTEAFF.

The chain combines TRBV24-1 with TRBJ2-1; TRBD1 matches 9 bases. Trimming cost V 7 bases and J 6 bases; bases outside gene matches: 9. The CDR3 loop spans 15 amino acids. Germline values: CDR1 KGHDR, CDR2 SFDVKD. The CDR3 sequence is CATRPTQGAGNEQFF. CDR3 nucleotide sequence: TGTGCCACCAGGCCAACACAGGGGGCCGGCAATGAGCAGTTCTTC.

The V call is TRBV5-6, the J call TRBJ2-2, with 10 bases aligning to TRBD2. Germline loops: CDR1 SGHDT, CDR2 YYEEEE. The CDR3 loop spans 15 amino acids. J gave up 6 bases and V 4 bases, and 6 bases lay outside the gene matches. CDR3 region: CASSPSGRGAGELFF. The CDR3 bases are TGTGCCAGCAGCCCTAGCGGGAGAGGTGCCGGGGAGCTGTTTTTT.

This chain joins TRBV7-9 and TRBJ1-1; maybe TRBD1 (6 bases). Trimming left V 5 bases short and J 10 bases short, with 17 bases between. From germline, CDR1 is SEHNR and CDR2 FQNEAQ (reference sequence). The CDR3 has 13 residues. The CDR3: CASSPLSRGGAFF. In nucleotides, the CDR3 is TGTGCCAGCAGCCCCCTGTCCCGAGGGGGAGCTTTCTTT.

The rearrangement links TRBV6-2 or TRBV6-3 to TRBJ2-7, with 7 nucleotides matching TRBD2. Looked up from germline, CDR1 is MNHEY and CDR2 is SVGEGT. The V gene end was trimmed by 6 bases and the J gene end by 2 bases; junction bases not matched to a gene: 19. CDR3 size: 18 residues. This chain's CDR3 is CASRPPLGLRQIPYEQYF. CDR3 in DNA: TGTGCCAGCAGGCCTCCGTTGGGACTAAGACAGATACCCTACGAGCAGTACTTC.

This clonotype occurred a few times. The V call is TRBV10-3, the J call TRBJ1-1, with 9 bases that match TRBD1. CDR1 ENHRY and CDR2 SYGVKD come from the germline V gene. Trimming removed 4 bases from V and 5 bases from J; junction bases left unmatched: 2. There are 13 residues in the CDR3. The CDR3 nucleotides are TGTGCCATCAGTGGGACAGGGGATACTGAAGCTTTCTTT. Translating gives CAISGTGDTEAFF.

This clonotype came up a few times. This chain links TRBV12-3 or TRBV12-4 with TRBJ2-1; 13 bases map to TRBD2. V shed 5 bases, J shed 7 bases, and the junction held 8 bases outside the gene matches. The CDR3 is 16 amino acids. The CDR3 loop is CASSRTSGRAGNEQFF. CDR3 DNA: TGTGCCAGCAGTCGTACTAGCGGGAGGGCCGGGAATGAGCAGTTCTTC.

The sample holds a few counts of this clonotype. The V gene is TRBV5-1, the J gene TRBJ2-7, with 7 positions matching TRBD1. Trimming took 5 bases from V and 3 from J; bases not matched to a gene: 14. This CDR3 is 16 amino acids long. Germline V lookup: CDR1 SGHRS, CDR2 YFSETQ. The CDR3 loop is CASRDQLTGSNYEQYF. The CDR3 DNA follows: TGCGCCAGCAGAGATCAGCTGACAGGGTCTAACTACGAGCAGTACTTC.

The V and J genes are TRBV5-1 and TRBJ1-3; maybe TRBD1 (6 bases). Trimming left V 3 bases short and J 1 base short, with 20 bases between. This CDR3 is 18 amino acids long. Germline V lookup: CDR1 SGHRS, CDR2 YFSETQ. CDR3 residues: CASSSTGTQKMSGNTIYF. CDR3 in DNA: TGCGCCAGCAGCTCCACCGGGACACAGAAGATGTCTGGAAACACCATATATTTT.

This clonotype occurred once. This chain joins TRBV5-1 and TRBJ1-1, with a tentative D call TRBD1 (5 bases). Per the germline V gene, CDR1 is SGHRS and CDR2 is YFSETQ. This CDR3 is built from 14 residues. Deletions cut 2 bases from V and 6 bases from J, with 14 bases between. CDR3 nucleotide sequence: TGCGCCAGCAGCTTACTCGGGACTTCCGCTGAAGCTTTCTTT. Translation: CASSLLGTSAEAFF.

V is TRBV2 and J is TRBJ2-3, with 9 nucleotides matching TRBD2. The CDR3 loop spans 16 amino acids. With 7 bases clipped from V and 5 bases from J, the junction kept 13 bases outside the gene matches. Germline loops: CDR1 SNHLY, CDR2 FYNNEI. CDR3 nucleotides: TGTGCCAGCAAGCGGTTTCAGCGGGGGGTATTAGATACGCAGTATTTT. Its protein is CASKRFQRGVLDTQYF.

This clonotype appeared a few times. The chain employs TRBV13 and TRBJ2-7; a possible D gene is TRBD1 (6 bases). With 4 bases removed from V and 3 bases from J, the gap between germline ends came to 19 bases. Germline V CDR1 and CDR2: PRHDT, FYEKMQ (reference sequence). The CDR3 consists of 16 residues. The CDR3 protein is CASSSYGTTQDYEQYF. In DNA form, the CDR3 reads TGTGCCAGCAGCTCCTACGGGACAACCCAGGACTACGAGCAGTACTTC.